The 28 T cell receptor beta chains reported below all come from one sample, sequenced in a study of tumor-infiltrating lymphocytes in oesophageal squamous cell carcinoma. TCRdb processed the PCR reads anew with MiXCR; each CDR3 protein has one entry. Of some 14,000 distinct CDR3 sequences detected, roughly half appear once; the ten largest clones hold approximately 35%. Sequencing was carried out using esophageal tumor tissue. The source is a male donor with esophageal squamous cell carcinoma.

This clonotype was recorded at least ten times. CDR3: CSVDWVRGNYGYTF. CDR3 nucleotides: TGCAGCGTTGATTGGGTCAGGGGGAACTATGGCTACACCTTC. The J gene is TRBJ1-2, the V gene TRBV29-1; 7 nucleotides line up with TRBD1. The CDR3 loop spans 14 amino acids. Germline V gene data show CDR1 as SQVTM and CDR2 as ANQGSEA. With 3 bases clipped from V and 2 bases from J, the junction kept 6 bases outside the gene matches.

The V gene is TRBV7-6, the J gene TRBJ2-7, with 9 nucleotides matching TRBD1. Germline V CDR1 and CDR2: SGHVS, FNYEAQ. Trimming at V came to 5 bases and at J to 4 bases, leaving 3 bases not matched to a gene. The CDR3 totals 13 residues. CDR3 DNA: TGTGCCAGCAGCGTAGGACAGGGGTACGAGCAGTACTTC. Its protein is CASSVGQGYEQYF.

This clonotype was observed at least ten times. The rearrangement joins TRBV15 to TRBJ2-1; D gene uncertain. Per the germline V gene, CDR1 is LNHNV and CDR2 is YYDKDF (reference sequence). V was pared by 1 base and J by 5 bases, with 6 bases between. The CDR3 sequence is 13 residues long. In DNA form, the CDR3 reads TGTGCCACCAGCAGAGCCCACCACAATGAGCAGTTCTTC. Its translation is CATSRAHHNEQFF. The variable domain in full, completed from reference TRBV15 and TRBJ2-1, reads DAMVIQNPRYQVTQFGKPVTLSCSQTLNHNVMYWYQQKSSQAPKLLFHYYDKDFNNEADTPDNFQSRRPNTSFCFLDIRSPGLGDTAMYLCATSRAHHNEQFFGPGTRLTVL.

This chain joins TRBV7-8 and TRBJ2-5; 8 positions match TRBD1. V shed 6 bases and J 1 base; nucleotides not matched to a gene: 10. Germline V gene sequence: CDR1 SGHVS, CDR2 FQNEAQ. The CDR3 is 16 amino acids. The CDR3 DNA sequence: TGTGCCAGCAGTTCGCCGGACCAGGGGGCCCAAGAGACCCAGTACTTC. Translated, it gives CASSSPDQGAQETQYF.

This clonotype was recorded many times. The V gene is TRBV6-4, the J gene TRBJ1-5; TRBD1 aligns across 10 bases. Germline V gene lookup returns CDR1 MRHNA and CDR2 SNTAGT. There are 16 residues in the CDR3. V lost 10 bases, J lost 6 bases, and 15 bases stayed unmatched. The CDR3: CAILLPGQGPGQPQHF. In nucleotides, the CDR3 is TGTGCCATCCTACTTCCGGGACAGGGGCCGGGTCAGCCCCAGCATTTT.

V and J are TRBV6-1 and TRBJ2-3; D might be TRBD1 (5 bases). CDR1 and CDR2 from the germline V gene are MNHNS and SASEGT. The CDR3 has 16 amino acids. Trimming stripped 0 bases from V and 2 bases from J, with 12 bases between. CDR3: CASSEAGVRSTDTQYF. DNA for the CDR3: TGTGCCAGCAGTGAAGCAGGGGTGCGGTCCACAGATACGCAGTATTTT.

This clonotype was seen only once. The V and J genes are TRBV28 and TRBJ2-1; D may be TRBD1 or TRBD2 (5 bases each). Trimming stripped 7 bases from V and 0 bases from J, with 16 bases between. The CDR3 is 16 residues long. Germline values: CDR1 MDHEN, CDR2 SYDVKM. CDR3 in DNA: TGTGCCAGCACCACACTCCGGGACCTCTCCTACAATGAGCAGTTCTTC. It encodes CASTTLRDLSYNEQFF.

V is TRBV12-3 or TRBV12-4 and J is TRBJ2-5; D possibly corresponds to TRBD1 (6 bases). The germline V and J ends were trimmed by 5 bases and 2 bases, with 15 bases remaining between them. The CDR3 covers 15 residues. CDR3 bases: TGTGCCAGCAGTAACCGAAGGACAGTACAAGAGACCCAGTACTTC. Its protein is CASSNRRTVQETQYF.

The rearrangement uses TRBV7-9 and TRBJ2-3, with TRBD2 identical over 15 bases. Germline assignment: CDR1 SEHNR and CDR2 FQNEAQ (reference sequence). The V gene end was trimmed by 6 bases and the J gene end by 6 bases; junction bases not matched to a gene: 7. The CDR3 spans 16 residues. CDR3 in amino acids: CASRPGLAGGSDTQYF. CDR3 nucleotides: TGTGCCAGCAGACCCGGACTAGCGGGAGGGTCCGATACGCAGTATTTT.

The sample holds many counts of this clonotype. The chain carries TRBV4-2 and TRBJ2-5; 11 bases fit TRBD2. V lost 0 bases, J lost 5 bases, and 5 bases stayed unmatched. The CDR3 is made up of 16 amino acids. From germline, CDR1 is LGHNA and CDR2 YNFKEQ. The CDR3 DNA reads TGTGCCAGCAGCCAAGAACCTGTAGCGGGAGGGGAGACCCAGTACTTC. Its protein product is CASSQEPVAGGETQYF.

The chain links TRBV7-2 to TRBJ2-6; perhaps TRBD1 as D (5 bases). The CDR3 runs 16 residues. The germline V and J ends were trimmed by 2 bases and 2 bases, with 10 bases remaining between them. The germline V gene has CDR1 SGHTA and CDR2 FQGNSA. The CDR3 here is CASSLQGLTGANVLTF. The DNA of the CDR3 is TGTGCCAGCAGCTTACAGGGCCTCACTGGGGCCAACGTCCTGACTTTC.

The chain uses TRBV10-2 and TRBJ2-2, with D perhaps matching TRBD1 (6 bases). The end of the DNA fits TRBJ1-1 better, so the J call may be wrong. Germline loops: CDR1 WSHSY, CDR2 SAAADI. CDR3 length equals 15 residues. The CDR3 DNA reads TGCGCCAGCAGACGGGACACCAGCATGAACACTGAAGCTTTCTTT. Its protein is CASRRDTSMNTEAFF.

V and J are TRBV19 and TRBJ1-5; a possible D gene is TRBD1 (5 bases). Germline CDR1 is LNHDA and CDR2 is SQIVND (reference sequence). This CDR3 has 15 residues. Trimming took off 3 bases at V and 1 base at J, with 10 bases between the two ends. Written as DNA, the CDR3 is TGTGCCAGTAGTATCGGGGGTAACAGCAATCAGCCCCAGCATTTT. The encoded protein is CASSIGGNSNQPQHF.

This clonotype has just a few counts. The chain uses TRBV7-6 and TRBJ2-5; D is unresolved. The end of the DNA is better explained by TRBJ2-1, so the J call may be wrong. This CDR3 has 15 amino acids. The V gene's germline CDR1 is SGHVS and CDR2 FNYEAQ. Written as DNA, the CDR3 is TGTGCCAGCAGCTTAGCGGCGGAATCCTACAATGAGCAGTTCTTC. Its protein is CASSLAAESYNEQFF.

This chain links TRBV28 with TRBJ2-3; D gene ambiguous. CDR1 and CDR2 (germline): MDHEN, SYDVKM. The CDR3 contains 13 residues. The V and J ends lost 2 bases and 2 bases respectively, with 5 bases between them. CDR3 amino acids: CASSLPHTDTQYF. DNA for the CDR3: TGTGCCAGCAGTTTACCCCACACAGATACGCAGTATTTT. The full variable domain, completed using reference TRBV28 and TRBJ2-3, is DVKVTQSSRYLVKRTGEKVFLECVQDMDHENMFWYRQDPGLGLRLIYFSYDVKMKEKGDIPEGYSVSREKKERFSLILESASTNQTSMYLCASSLPHTDTQYFGPGTRLTVL.

This clonotype was detected only a few times. Since a much larger clone is just one base distant, this may be a read error. V is TRBV7-9 and J is TRBJ2-7, with 10 bases fitting TRBD1. This CDR3 is 15 amino acids long. Germline V gene data show CDR1 as SEHNR and CDR2 as FQNEAQ (reference sequence). The J segment lost 7 bases and the V segment lost 4 bases, leaving 10 bases of the junction unmatched. CDR3 in DNA: TGTGCCAGCAGCTCCGGGACAGGGGTCCAGAATGAGCAGTACTTC. Protein sequence: CASSSGTGVQNEQYF.

V usage is TRBV12-3 or TRBV12-4 and J usage is TRBJ2-3; D not certain. The V end lost 2 bases, the J end lost 3 bases, and 15 bases lay between the germline ends. The length of the CDR3 is 16 residues. The chain's CDR3 is CASSLRLSGPTDTQYF. CDR3 coding DNA: TGTGCCAGCAGTTTACGCCTTTCCGGGCCTACAGATACGCAGTATTTT.

Ten or more counts support this clonotype. This clone may be a read error of a much larger clone one base away. The V and J genes are TRBV7-9 and TRBJ2-7; D ambiguous. This CDR3 region has 16 residues. The V gene's germline CDR1 is SEHNR and CDR2 FQNEAQ (reference sequence). Trimming stripped 5 bases from V and 7 bases from J, with 24 bases between. Here the CDR3 DNA reads TGTGCCAGCAGCAAAAGTGGGCGGTTTCTCTACAATGAGCAGTACTTC. Its protein product is CASSKSGRFLYNEQYF. Full variable domain (rest looked up from reference TRBV7-9 and TRBJ2-7): DTGVSQNPRHKITKRGQNVTFRCDPISEHNRLYWYRQTLGQGPEFLTYFQNEAQLEKSRLLSDRFSAERPKGSFSTLEIQRTEQGDSAMYLCASSKSGRFLYNEQYFGPGTRLTVT.

This clonotype was observed a handful of times. The chain combines TRBV6-1 with TRBJ1-4, with 9 bases matching TRBD1. CDR3 length equals 13 residues. Germline-derived CDR1 and CDR2 are MNHNS and SASEGT. The V and J ends lost 6 bases and 8 bases, in that order; junction bases with no gene match: 4. CDR3 DNA: TGTGCCAGCAGAGACAGGGGGGGGGAAAAACTGTTTTTT. Its protein product is CASRDRGGEKLFF.

As concerns this clonotype: A read error may be the cause here, since a much bigger clone is one base away. The chain employs TRBV7-2 and TRBJ2-1; 9 bases align to TRBD2. This CDR3 is built from 15 residues. Germline V gene sequence: CDR1 SGHTA, CDR2 FQGNSA. Trimming removed 4 bases from V and 4 bases from J; junction bases left unmatched: 5. Here the CDR3 DNA reads TGTGCCAGCAGCTCCGTAGCGGGGGAGTACAATGAGCAGTTCTTC. It codes for CASSSVAGEYNEQFF.

This chain connects TRBV7-2 to TRBJ2-2; 8 bases fit TRBD1. Germline V gene sequence: CDR1 SGHTA, CDR2 FQGNSA. With 5 bases clipped from V and 7 bases from J, the junction kept 6 bases outside the gene matches. The CDR3 runs to 14 residues. DNA of the CDR3: TGTGCCAGCAGCCTCGGACAGGGCGGCGGGGAGCTGTTTTTT. Its protein is CASSLGQGGGELFF.

This chain links TRBV12-3 or TRBV12-4 with TRBJ1-1, with a possible D match to TRBD1 (5 bases). This CDR3 spans 13 amino acids. V lost 5 bases and J lost 1, with 8 bases in between. The CDR3 loop is CASSKTGNTEAFF. In DNA, the CDR3 is TGTGCCAGCAGTAAAACAGGGAACACTGAAGCTTTCTTT.

Turning to this clonotype: The missing conserved phenylalanine or tryptophan at the end of this CDR3 makes a read error likely. The DNA is left out, because the CDR3 cannot be placed on it with certainty; the CDR3 is given as TCRdb lists it. This chain connects TRBV7-2 to TRBJ2-5; TRBD2 was called by the table and not checked on the DNA. Germline V CDR1 and CDR2: SGHTA, FQGNSA. The CDR3 numbers 17 amino acids, ends counted. The CDR3 loop reads CASSLNPSGSYEQYFGN.

This clonotype was observed a handful of times. At one of its ends the junction is not consistent with the germline gene, which may arise from a read error. This rearrangement joins TRBV7-6 to TRBJ2-1; TRBD2 matches at 7 bases. There are 15 residues in the CDR3. Germline loops: CDR1 SGHVS, CDR2 FNYEAQ. The DNA of the CDR3 is TGTGCTAGCAGCTTAGGTCAGGGAGGGGTCAATGAGCAGTTCTTC. It encodes CASSLGQGGVNEQFF.

The chain has TRBV28 and TRBJ2-1, with TRBD2 identical over 12 bases. CDR3 size: 18 residues. Losses at the gene ends were 2 bases for V and 3 bases for J; bases not matched to a gene: 8. Germline V gene lookup returns CDR1 MDHEN and CDR2 SYDVKM. CDR3 nucleotides: TGTGCCAGCAGTTTAGGGGGAACTAGCGGGAGGCACTACAATGAGCAGTTCTTC. Translation: CASSLGGTSGRHYNEQFF.

This clonotype was seen repeatedly, ten times or more. V gene TRBV14 combines with J gene TRBJ2-7; tentatively, D is TRBD1 (5 bases). The ends were cut back, 3 bases at V and 4 bases at J, with 7 bases in the middle. Germline CDR1 and CDR2: SGHDN and FVKESK. The CDR3 is 12 amino acids. CDR3 sequence (DNA): TGTGCCAGCAGCCACGACAGATACGAGCAGTACTTC. It is translated as CASSHDRYEQYF.

In this sample, this clonotype turned up a few times. This chain joins TRBV7-3 and TRBJ2-3, with 10 bases lining up with TRBD2. CDR1 is SGHTA and CDR2 is FQGTGA in the germline V gene. This CDR3 has 14 residues. Losses at the gene ends were 5 bases for V and 5 bases for J; bases not matched to a gene: 4. CDR3 DNA sequence: TGTGCCAGCAGCCCTAGCGGGGGTGAAGATACGCAGTATTTT. Residues: CASSPSGGEDTQYF. Full variable domain (missing parts from reference TRBV7-3 and TRBJ2-3): GAGVSQTPSNKVTEKGKYVELRCDPISGHTALYWYRQSLGQGPEFLIYFQGTGAADDSGLPNDRFFAVRPEGSVSTLKIQRTERGDSAVYLCASSPSGGEDTQYFGPGTRLTVL.

Comment on this clonotype: The conserved final phenylalanine or tryptophan is absent from the CDR3, which likely points to a read error. The DNA is omitted, as the CDR3 cannot be located on it reliably, and the CDR3 follows TCRdb's listing. The CDR3 loop is CASSSQEGEQYFGS. V gene TRBV7-6 combines with J gene TRBJ2-7; the table calls TRBD2, which could not be checked here. In germline, CDR1 is SGHVS, CDR2 FNYEAQ. The CDR3 contains 14 residues when both ends are counted.